In its sample, the clone carrying this T cell receptor (beta chain) was seen once. This sample was included in a study of long-term antiretroviral therapy in people with HIV. At the survey level, the v3.0 immunoSEQ assay was run. Sequencing was performed with immunoSEQ multiplex PCR; in TCRdb, only in-frame clones are kept and a portion is missing. This table holds fewer than 40,000 clones, roughly nine tenths found once. The V and J ends lost 4 bases and 6 bases respectively, with 13 bases between them. The CDR3 runs 13 residues. Germline V gene sequence: CDR1 LNHNV, CDR2 YYDKDF (reference sequence).

This specimen consisted of unsorted PBMCs, obtained 1.2 years after starting antiretroviral therapy. The sequence was obtained from a woman aged 50 to 60 with HIV. This chain links TRBV15 with TRBJ2-7, with D tentatively TRBD2 (6 bases). In nucleotides, the CDR3 is TGTGCCACCAGCACCGGTCCGGGGGTCGAGCAGTACTTC. Amino acid sequence: CATSTGPGVEQYF.